Below, 19 T cell receptor beta chains from the same sample are listed, as sequenced in a study of shared clonotypes between healthy human individuals. Assay used: immunoSEQ multiplex PCR; TCRdb lists only in-frame clones, some missing. The table shows fewer than 500,000 clones, with 75% to 80% occurring only once. Source material: PBMCs. The receptors stem from a woman between 40 and 55 years old in good health. Some clones in this sample may be carry-over from other donors' samples.

This sequence joins TRBV5-4 and TRBJ2-5; perhaps D is TRBD1 or TRBD2 (6 bases each). CDR1 SGHNT and CDR2 YYREEE come from the germline V gene (reference sequence). V lost 4 bases and J lost 1, with 17 bases in between. CDR3 size: 16 residues. The chain's CDR3 is CASSPPGRTVQETQYF. DNA for the CDR3: TGTGCCAGCAGCCCGCCGGGGAGGACAGTCCAAGAGACCCAGTACTTC.

For the CDR3, the DNA is TGTGCCAGCAGTCCGCCCGGGTGGGGACTAGCGGGAGGCAATGAGCAGTTCTTC. Protein product: CASSPPGWGLAGGNEQFF. The chain joins TRBV27 to TRBJ2-1; 15 bases match TRBD2. V was clipped by 5 bases and J by 6 bases; unmatched bases: 11. CDR1 and CDR2 (germline): MNHEY, SMNVEV (reference sequence). The length of the CDR3 is 18 residues.

The chain combines TRBV2 with TRBJ2-2, with D possibly matching TRBD2 (5 bases). V was pared by 8 bases and J by 4 bases, with 17 bases between. The germline V gene has CDR1 SNHLY and CDR2 FYNNEI. The CDR3 has 15 residues. The CDR3 reads CASSTMGRGTGELFF. The CDR3 nucleotides are TGTGCCAGCTCCACCATGGGCCGGGGCACCGGGGAGCTGTTTTTT.

The chain combines TRBV11-3 with TRBJ2-1; D not certain. The CDR3 has 12 residues. CDR1 and CDR2 from the germline V gene are SGHNT and YENEEA. With 6 bases removed from V and 8 bases from J, the gap between germline ends came to 11 bases. This CDR3 is CASSQAWDEQFF. In DNA, the CDR3 is TGTGCCAGCAGTCAAGCCTGGGATGAGCAGTTCTTC.

The V and J genes are TRBV2 and TRBJ2-7; the D gene is possibly TRBD1 (5 bases). Looked up from germline, CDR1 is SNHLY and CDR2 is FYNNEI. V shed 1 base and J shed 6 bases, with 7 bases lying between them. The CDR3 has 12 amino acids. The CDR3 DNA is TGTGCCAGCAGTGAAGGCCAGGGCGAGCAGTACTTC. This sequence encodes CASSEGQGEQYF.

This chain links TRBV7-2 with TRBJ2-7; 8 nucleotides align to TRBD2. Trimming at V came to 5 bases and at J to 3 bases, leaving 12 bases not matched to a gene. CDR1 is SGHTA and CDR2 is FQGNSA in the germline V gene. This CDR3 contains 16 residues. In nucleotides, the CDR3 is TGTGCCAGCAGCCTCCCGGGGGGGGCTTTCAACTACGAGCAGTACTTC. It yields the protein CASSLPGGAFNYEQYF.

The chain recombines TRBV7-2 with TRBJ2-5, with TRBD2 as a possible D gene (6 bases). Trimming took 4 bases from V and 1 from J, leaving 16 bases between them. Germline loops: CDR1 SGHTA, CDR2 FQGNSA. This CDR3 region has 16 residues. CDR3 nucleotides: TGTGCCAGCAGCTCTTTGGGGGGAGCGGGCCAAGAGACCCAGTACTTC. It specifies CASSSLGGAGQETQYF.

The chain has TRBV14 and TRBJ1-2, with D possibly TRBD1 on 5 matching bases. The CDR3 length is 13 residues. CDR1 is SGHDN, CDR2 FVKESK, per germline. Trimming stripped 0 bases from V and 8 bases from J, with 10 bases between. DNA for the CDR3: TGTGCCAGCAGCCAAGAATTAGGACAAGGCTACACCTTC. Amino acid sequence: CASSQELGQGYTF.

The chain couples TRBV7-2 to TRBJ2-7; 7 nucleotides line up with TRBD1. Germline V CDR1 and CDR2: SGHTA, FQGNSA. After removal of 5 bases from V and 2 bases from J, the junction contained 3 bases not matched to a gene. CDR3 length equals 13 residues. In nucleotides, the CDR3 is TGTGCCAGCAGCAGGGACAGAGCCTACGAGCAGTACTTC. Protein sequence: CASSRDRAYEQYF.

The genes are TRBV25-1 and TRBJ1-4; D may be TRBD1 (5 bases). V was trimmed by 2 bases and J by 0 bases, leaving 7 bases between them. Germline V gives CDR1 MGHDK, CDR2 SYGVNS. CDR3 size: 15 residues. CDR3 DNA: TGTGCCAGCAGTGAAAGGGGAACAACTAATGAAAAACTGTTTTTT. Amino acid sequence: CASSERGTTNEKLFF.

V gene TRBV10-3 combines with J gene TRBJ1-2, with unresolved D. This CDR3 contains 13 residues. Germline CDR1 ENHRY, CDR2 SYGVKD. Trimming removed 2 bases from V and 7 bases from J, with 11 bases in between. CDR3 protein: CAISELGSVGYTF. Written as DNA, the CDR3 is TGTGCCATCAGTGAGCTAGGGTCGGTTGGCTACACCTTC.

In its sample, this clone was seen a few times. The chain couples TRBV18 to TRBJ1-1, with D uncertain. Germline CDR1 KGHSH, CDR2 LQKENI. The CDR3 covers 13 residues. V lost 0 bases, J lost 5 bases, and 7 bases lay in between. The CDR3 loop is CASSPPGETEAFF. CDR3 nucleotide sequence: TGTGCCAGCTCACCACCCGGGGAGACTGAAGCTTTCTTT.

In this sample, this clone turned up once. This rearrangement joins TRBV11-2 to TRBJ1-2, with no clear D. This CDR3 spans 14 amino acids. Germline V gene sequence: CDR1 SGHAT, CDR2 FQNNGV. V shed 6 bases and J shed 5 bases, with 16 bases lying between them. The CDR3 bases are TGTGCCAGCAGTCCCCGCTATGGGCTTTATGGCTACACCTTC. Its translation: CASSPRYGLYGYTF.

This chain joins TRBV7-2 and TRBJ1-2; 11 positions agree with TRBD1. V lost 5 bases to trimming and J lost 7 bases; unmatched junction nucleotides: 6. The CDR3 runs to 14 residues. Germline V gives CDR1 SGHTA, CDR2 FQGNSA. The CDR3 protein is CASSPDRGRFGYTF. The CDR3 DNA sequence: TGTGCCAGCAGCCCGGACAGGGGGCGGTTTGGCTACACCTTC. Using reference TRBV7-2 and TRBJ1-2 for the parts outside the CDR3, the full variable domain is GAGVSQSPSNKVTEKGKDVELRCDPISGHTALYWYRQSLGQGLEFLIYFQGNSAPDKSGLPSDRFSAERTGGSVSTLTIQRTQQEDSAVYLCASSPDRGRFGYTFGSGTRLTVV.

CDR3 amino acids: CATGTGGTDTQYF. CDR3 DNA sequence: TGTGCCACCGGGACAGGGGGCACAGATACGCAGTATTTT. V gene TRBV10-3 combines with J gene TRBJ2-3; 10 bases fit TRBD1. CDR3 length: 13 residues. Germline CDR1 and CDR2: ENHRY and SYGVKD. Trimming at V came to 10 bases and at J to 1 base, leaving 2 bases not matched to a gene.

This clone appeared once. This chain joins TRBV29-1 and TRBJ2-7; D is undetermined. This CDR3 is built from 11 residues. Germline V gene lookup returns CDR1 SQVTM and CDR2 ANQGSEA. Trimming shortened V by 0 bases and J by 3 bases, and 3 bases separated the two germline ends. This chain's CDR3 is CSVEENYEQYF. In DNA form, the CDR3 reads TGCAGCGTTGAAGAGAACTACGAGCAGTACTTC.

The CDR3 reads CATAAQGTSTDTQYF. The CDR3, as DNA: TGTGCCACTGCCGCGCAGGGTACCAGCACAGATACGCAGTATTTT. The V and J genes are TRBV2 and TRBJ2-3; TRBD1 might be the D (5 bases). V gave up 10 bases and J gave up 0 bases, with 17 bases separating them. CDR1 and CDR2 from the germline V gene are SNHLY and FYNNEI. The CDR3 contains 15 residues.

This sequence joins TRBV27 and TRBJ1-2, with D tentatively TRBD1 (6 bases). Germline-derived CDR1 and CDR2 are MNHEY and SMNVEV (reference sequence). Trimming took 3 bases from V and 0 from J, leaving 17 bases between them. The CDR3 runs to 17 residues. The CDR3 bases are TGTGCCAGCAGTTTGGCCCCAAGGGGGGGAGCTAACTATGGCTACACCTTC. This encodes CASSLAPRGGANYGYTF.

This chain connects TRBV7-3 to TRBJ2-1, with TRBD2 identical over 7 bases. V trimming: 5 bases; J trimming: 0 bases; junction bases outside the gene matches: 4. The CDR3 extends over 15 amino acids. Germline CDR1 reads SGHTA; CDR2 reads FQGTGA. The CDR3 bases are TGTGCCAGCAGCCCCACTAGCGACTCCTACAATGAGCAGTTCTTC. This codes for CASSPTSDSYNEQFF.